Following are 10 T cell receptor beta chains from one sample sequenced in a study of T-cell memory formation after mild COVID-19. Each CDR3 protein is one row after TCRdb ran MiXCR on the 5' RACE reads. The table shows around 390,000 distinct CDR3 sequences, with about 15% occurring only once. The sequencing sample was made of PBMCs or a T cell subset sorted from them (not recorded which). These receptors originate from a man aged 18 to 30 who had mild COVID-19 (a few samples of this study predate the infection). Cell type and time point are not known.

The rearrangement links TRBV7-9 to TRBJ2-2; TRBD1 matches 10 bases. Germline V gene lookup returns CDR1 SEHNR and CDR2 FQNEAQ (reference sequence). The V and J ends lost 5 bases and 4 bases, in that order; junction bases with no gene match: 16. CDR3 length: 19 residues. For the CDR3, the DNA is TGTGCCAGCAGCGTGCCCGGGACAGGGGAGATACGTCGCACCGGGGAGCTGTTTTTT. Its protein product is CASSVPGTGEIRRTGELFF.

Only one count was recorded for this clonotype. The chain links TRBV6-5 to TRBJ1-1; D gene uncertain. V lost 0 bases, J lost 8 bases, and 13 bases lay in between. From germline, CDR1 is MNHEY and CDR2 SVGAGI. The CDR3 is made up of 14 amino acids. This CDR3 is CASSYSSSVFEAFF. The CDR3 region has the DNA TGTGCCAGCAGTTACTCATCGAGCGTTTTCGAAGCTTTCTTT.

The chain uses TRBV7-2 and TRBJ1-1; 9 nucleotides line up with TRBD1. Germline trimming cut 5 bases from V and 7 bases from J; bases unmatched to any gene: 8. There are 14 residues in the CDR3. Germline V gene data show CDR1 as SGHTA and CDR2 as FQGNSA. CDR3 protein: CASSPRTGEGEAFF. CDR3 sequence (DNA): TGTGCCAGCAGCCCACGGACAGGGGAGGGTGAAGCTTTCTTT.

This clonotype was picked up a small number of times. The chain uses TRBV10-3 and TRBJ2-3; 7 bases map to TRBD2. After removal of 4 bases from V and 0 bases from J, the junction contained 4 bases not matched to a gene. Germline V lookup: CDR1 ENHRY, CDR2 SYGVKD. This CDR3 is 15 amino acids long. Here the CDR3 DNA reads TGTGCCATCAGTGGGGGAGCGGGGAGCACAGATACGCAGTATTTT. Its protein product is CAISGGAGSTDTQYF.

The chain couples TRBV4-2 to TRBJ2-3, with 10 bases aligning to TRBD1. V shed 1 base and J 6 bases; nucleotides not matched to a gene: 4. This CDR3 contains 15 residues. Germline V CDR1 and CDR2: LGHNA, YNFKEQ. Here the CDR3 reads CASSQGTGGGDTQYF. The CDR3 DNA reads as TGTGCCAGCAGCCAAGGGACAGGGGGAGGCGATACGCAGTATTTT.

This clonotype has ten or more counts. The gene calls are TRBV29-1 and TRBJ2-3; a weak D match, TRBD2 (5 bases). Germline CDR1 SQVTM, CDR2 ANQGSEA. Trimming removed 7 bases from V and 1 base from J, with 12 bases in between. This CDR3 spans 13 amino acids. The CDR3, as DNA: TGCAGCGCCATGAGGCGGGGCACAGATACGCAGTATTTT. Translated, it gives CSAMRRGTDTQYF.

V gene TRBV9 combines with J gene TRBJ2-2; D unresolved. CDR3 length equals 14 residues. Trimming took off 4 bases at V and 6 bases at J, with 13 bases between the two ends. Germline loops: CDR1 SGDLS, CDR2 YYNGEE. DNA for the CDR3: TGTGCCAGCAGCCCGAGGACCCAAGCCGGGGAGCTGTTTTTT. Translation gives CASSPRTQAGELFF.

The chain carries TRBV10-3 and TRBJ2-2, with no clear D. V lost 0 bases to trimming and J lost 1 base, with 9 bases between them. The CDR3 sequence is 16 residues long. Per the germline V gene, CDR1 is ENHRY and CDR2 is SYGVKD. The CDR3 region has the DNA TGTGCCATCAGTGAGTCTGTTCCTATGAACACCGGGGAGCTGTTTTTT. Translating it yields CAISESVPMNTGELFF.

This clonotype was recorded a few times. This chain connects TRBV4-3 to TRBJ1-6; 8 bases fit TRBD1. CDR1 is LGHNA and CDR2 is YSLEER in the germline V gene. This CDR3 region has 15 residues. V was clipped by 0 bases and J by 10 bases; unmatched bases: 5. The CDR3 protein is CASSQDGTGSSPLHF. As DNA, the CDR3 is TGCGCCAGCAGCCAAGATGGGACAGGTTCGTCACCCCTCCACTTT.

CDR3 sequence reads: CASSLRWKETQYF. The DNA of the CDR3 is TGTGCCAGCAGTTTGAGATGGAAAGAGACCCAGTACTTC. The chain couples TRBV12-3 or TRBV12-4 to TRBJ2-5; D not resolved. Trimming took off 3 bases at V and 3 bases at J, with 8 bases between the two ends. The CDR3 length is 13 residues.